This T cell receptor (beta chain) was sequenced in a study of breast tumors, draining lymph nodes, adjacent tissues. Study results and caveats: Data only fit, rather than demonstrated, lymph node origin of most tumor T cells. Tumors had less TCR diversity than lymph nodes, more than nontumor tissue.

Samples came from axillary lymph nodes draining the breast cancer. Many counts were recorded for this clonotype. The antigen is not known. TCRdb redid the calling of the multiplex PCR reads with MiXCR, one entry per CDR3 protein. The profile shows about 180,000 distinct CDR3 sequences, approximately 33% of them singletons. The CDR3 extends over 13 amino acids. Germline V gene sequence: CDR1 MNHEY, CDR2 SVGEGT. The V and J ends lost 2 bases and 7 bases respectively, with 9 bases between them. The clonotype comes from a female donor with breast cancer. Some clones in this sample may be carry-over from other donors' samples. Sequencing used axillary lymph node tissue. The rearrangement uses TRBV6-2 or TRBV6-3 and TRBJ2-1, with unresolved D. The CDR3 nucleotides are TGTGCCAGCAGTTACGCCCCCTTAAATGAGCAGTTCTTC. Amino acid sequence: CASSYAPLNEQFF.